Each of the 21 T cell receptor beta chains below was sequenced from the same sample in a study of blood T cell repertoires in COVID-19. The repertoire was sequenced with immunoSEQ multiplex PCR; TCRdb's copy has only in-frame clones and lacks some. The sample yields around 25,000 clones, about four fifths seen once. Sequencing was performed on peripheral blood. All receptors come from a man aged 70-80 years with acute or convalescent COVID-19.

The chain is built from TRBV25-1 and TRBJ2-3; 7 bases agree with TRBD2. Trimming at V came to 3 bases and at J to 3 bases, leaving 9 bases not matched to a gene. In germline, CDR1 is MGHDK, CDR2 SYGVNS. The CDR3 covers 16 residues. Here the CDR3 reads CASSEGGKGGTDTQYF. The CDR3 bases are TGTGCCAGCAGTGAGGGTGGGAAGGGAGGGACAGATACGCAGTATTTT. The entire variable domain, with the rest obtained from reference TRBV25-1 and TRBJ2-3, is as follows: EADIYQTPRYLVIGTGKKITLECSQTMGHDKMYWYQQDPGMELHLIHYSYGVNSTEKGDLSSESTVSRIRTEHFPLTLESARPSHTSQYLCASSEGGKGGTDTQYFGPGTRLTVL.

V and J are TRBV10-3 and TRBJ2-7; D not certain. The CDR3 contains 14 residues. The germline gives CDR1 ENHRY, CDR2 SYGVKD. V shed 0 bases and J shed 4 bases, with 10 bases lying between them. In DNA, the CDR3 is TGTGCCATCAGTGAGTCCCACAGTGTTTACGAGCAGTACTTC. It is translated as CAISESHSVYEQYF.

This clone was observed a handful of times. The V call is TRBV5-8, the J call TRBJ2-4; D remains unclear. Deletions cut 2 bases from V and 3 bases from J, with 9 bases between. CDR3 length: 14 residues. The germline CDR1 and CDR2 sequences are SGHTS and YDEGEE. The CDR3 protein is CASSFPPVKNIQYF. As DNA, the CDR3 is TGTGCCAGCAGCTTCCCCCCAGTCAAAAACATTCAGTACTTC. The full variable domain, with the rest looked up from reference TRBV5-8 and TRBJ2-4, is EAGVTQSPTHLIKTRGQQATLRCSPISGHTSVYWYQQALGLGLQFLLWYDEGEERNRGNFPPRFSGRQFPNYSSELNVNALELEDSALYLCASSFPPVKNIQYFGAGTRLSVL.

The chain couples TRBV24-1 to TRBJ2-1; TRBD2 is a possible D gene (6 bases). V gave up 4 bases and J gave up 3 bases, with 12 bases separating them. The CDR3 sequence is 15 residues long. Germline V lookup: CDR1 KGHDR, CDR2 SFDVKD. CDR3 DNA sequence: TGTGCCACCAGTGACCCGGGGACTGGCTACAATGAGCAGTTCTTC. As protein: CATSDPGTGYNEQFF.

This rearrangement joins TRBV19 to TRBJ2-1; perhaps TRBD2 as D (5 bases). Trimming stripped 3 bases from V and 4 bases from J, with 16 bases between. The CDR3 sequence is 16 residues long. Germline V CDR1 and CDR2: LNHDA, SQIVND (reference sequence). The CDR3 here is CASSMRSSGVYNEQFF. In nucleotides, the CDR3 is TGTGCCAGTAGTATGAGATCCAGCGGAGTATACAATGAGCAGTTCTTC.

CDR3 nucleotides: TGCAGTGCTAGTTCCCTGGGGGCTGGCTACACCTTC. Amino acids: CSASSLGAGYTF. J is TRBJ1-2 and V is TRBV20-1, with a weak D call TRBD1 (6 bases). Deletions cut 3 bases from V and 7 bases from J, with 12 bases between. The CDR3 loop spans 12 amino acids. Germline CDR1 and CDR2: DFQATT and SNEGSKA (reference sequence).

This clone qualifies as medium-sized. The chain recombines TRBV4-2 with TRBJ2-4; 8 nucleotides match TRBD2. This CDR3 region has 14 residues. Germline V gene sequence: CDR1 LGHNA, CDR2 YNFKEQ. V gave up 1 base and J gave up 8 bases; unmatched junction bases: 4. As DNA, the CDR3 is TGTGCCAGCAGCCAAGTAGGTAGCGGGGACATTCAGTACTTC. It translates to CASSQVGSGDIQYF.

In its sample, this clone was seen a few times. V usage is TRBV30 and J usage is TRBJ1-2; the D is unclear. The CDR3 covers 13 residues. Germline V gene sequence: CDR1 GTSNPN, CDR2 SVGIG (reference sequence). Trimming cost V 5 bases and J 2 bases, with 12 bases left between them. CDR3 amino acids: CAWGRTPNYGYTF. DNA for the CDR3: TGTGCCTGGGGTCGAACACCGAACTATGGCTACACCTTC.

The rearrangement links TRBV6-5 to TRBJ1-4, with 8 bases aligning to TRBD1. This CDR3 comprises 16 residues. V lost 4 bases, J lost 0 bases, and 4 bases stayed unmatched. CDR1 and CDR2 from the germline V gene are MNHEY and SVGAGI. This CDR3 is CASSSGQAATNEKLFF. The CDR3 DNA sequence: TGTGCCAGCAGTTCGGGACAGGCCGCAACTAATGAAAAACTGTTTTTT.

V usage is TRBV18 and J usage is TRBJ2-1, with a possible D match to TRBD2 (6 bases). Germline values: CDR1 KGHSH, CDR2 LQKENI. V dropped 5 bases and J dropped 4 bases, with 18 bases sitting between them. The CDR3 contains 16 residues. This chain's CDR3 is CASSTERAETYNEQFF. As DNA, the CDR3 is TGTGCCAGCTCAACCGAGCGGGCCGAAACGTACAATGAGCAGTTCTTC.

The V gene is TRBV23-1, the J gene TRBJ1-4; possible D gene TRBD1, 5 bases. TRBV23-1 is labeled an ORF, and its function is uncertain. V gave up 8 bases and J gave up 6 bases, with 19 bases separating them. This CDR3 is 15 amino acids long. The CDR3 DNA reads TGCGCCAGCGTTTCCAGGGTATTAAAGGATGAAAAACTGTTTTTT. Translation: CASVSRVLKDEKLFF.

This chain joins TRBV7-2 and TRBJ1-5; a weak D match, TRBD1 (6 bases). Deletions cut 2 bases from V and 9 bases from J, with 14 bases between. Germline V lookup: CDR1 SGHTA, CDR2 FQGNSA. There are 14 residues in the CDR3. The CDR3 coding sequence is TGTGCCAGCAGCTTATTCCCAGGGGTCAGGCCCCAGCATTTT. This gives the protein CASSLFPGVRPQHF.

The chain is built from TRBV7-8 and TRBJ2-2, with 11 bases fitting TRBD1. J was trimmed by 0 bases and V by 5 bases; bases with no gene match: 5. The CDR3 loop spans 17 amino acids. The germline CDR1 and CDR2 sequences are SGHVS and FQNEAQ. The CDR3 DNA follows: TGTGCCAGCAGCCTTAGGGACAGGGGGACGAACACCGGGGAGCTGTTTTTT. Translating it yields CASSLRDRGTNTGELFF.

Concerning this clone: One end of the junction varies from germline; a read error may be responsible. CDR3 DNA sequence: TGTGCCACCAGCGGAGACTGGGGCGCCCAGCATTTT. It yields the protein CATSGDWGAQHF. The chain links TRBV15 to TRBJ1-5; tentatively, D is TRBD1 (5 bases). This CDR3 spans 12 amino acids. Germline-derived CDR1 and CDR2 are LNHNV and YYDKDF (reference sequence).

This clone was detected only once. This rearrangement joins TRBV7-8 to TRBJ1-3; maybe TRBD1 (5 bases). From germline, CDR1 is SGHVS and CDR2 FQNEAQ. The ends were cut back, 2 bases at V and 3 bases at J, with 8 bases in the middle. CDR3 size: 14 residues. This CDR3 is CASSLLRVGNTIYF. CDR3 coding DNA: TGTGCCAGCAGCTTACTCAGGGTTGGAAACACCATATATTTT.

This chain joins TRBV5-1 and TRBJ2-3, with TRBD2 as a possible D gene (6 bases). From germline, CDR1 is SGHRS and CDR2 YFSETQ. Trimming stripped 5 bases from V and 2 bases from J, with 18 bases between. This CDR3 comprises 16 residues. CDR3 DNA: TGCGCCAGCAGTCCCCGCCGGGACTTCTCCACAGATACGCAGTATTTT. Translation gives CASSPRRDFSTDTQYF.

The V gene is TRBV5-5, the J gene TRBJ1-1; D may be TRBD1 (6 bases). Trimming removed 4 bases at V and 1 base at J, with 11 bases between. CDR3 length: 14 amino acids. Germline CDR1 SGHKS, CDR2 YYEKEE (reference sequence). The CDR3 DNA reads TGTGCCAGCAGCATGCAACAGGGGAACACTGAAGCTTTCTTT. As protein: CASSMQQGNTEAFF.

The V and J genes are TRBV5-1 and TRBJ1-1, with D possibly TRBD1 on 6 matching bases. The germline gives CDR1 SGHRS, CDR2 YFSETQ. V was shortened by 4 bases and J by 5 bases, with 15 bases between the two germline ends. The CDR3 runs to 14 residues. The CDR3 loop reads CASSDDRTRTEAFF. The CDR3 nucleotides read TGCGCCAGCAGCGATGACAGGACCAGGACTGAAGCTTTCTTT.

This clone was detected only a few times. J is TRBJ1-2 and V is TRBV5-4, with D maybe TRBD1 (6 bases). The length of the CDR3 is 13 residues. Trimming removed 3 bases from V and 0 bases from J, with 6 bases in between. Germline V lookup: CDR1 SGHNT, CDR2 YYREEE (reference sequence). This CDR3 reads CASSWDTNYGYTF. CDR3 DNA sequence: TGTGCCAGCAGCTGGGACACTAACTATGGCTACACCTTC.

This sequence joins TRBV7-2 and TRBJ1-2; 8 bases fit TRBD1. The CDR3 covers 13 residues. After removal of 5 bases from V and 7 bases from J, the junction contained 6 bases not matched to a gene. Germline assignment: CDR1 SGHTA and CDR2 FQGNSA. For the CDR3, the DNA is TGTGCCAGCAGCCCGGACAGGGTCGGTGGCTACACCTTC. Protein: CASSPDRVGGYTF. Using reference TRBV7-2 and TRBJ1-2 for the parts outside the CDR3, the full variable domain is GAGVSQSPSNKVTEKGKDVELRCDPISGHTALYWYRQSLGQGLEFLIYFQGNSAPDKSGLPSDRFSAERTGGSVSTLTIQRTQQEDSAVYLCASSPDRVGGYTFGSGTRLTVV.

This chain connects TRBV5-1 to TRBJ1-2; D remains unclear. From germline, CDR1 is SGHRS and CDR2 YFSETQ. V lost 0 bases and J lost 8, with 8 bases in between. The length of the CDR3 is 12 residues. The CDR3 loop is CASSLDSNGYTF. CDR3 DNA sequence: TGCGCCAGCAGCTTGGACAGTAACGGCTACACCTTC.